This T cell receptor (beta chain) comes out of a study of blood T cells in healthy people across ages. The amount of total RNA extracted per sample was at least 5.5 micrograms. Note on this clonotype: The junction departs from germline at one end; a sequencing error may be responsible.

Then a second PCR, running about 6 to 11 cycles, was carried out with a sample-barcoded 5' primer and a J-beta primer mix. TCRdb ran MiXCR on the 5' RACE reads and lists one entry per CDR3 protein. The sample holds approximately 820,000 distinct CDR3 sequences, more than 40% seen once. The CDR3 runs 15 residues. Germline V gives CDR1 SEHNR, CDR2 FQNEAQ (reference sequence). This TCR came from a man between 60 and 75 years old in good health. The sequenced material came from blood. The chain is built from TRBV7-9 and TRBJ1-5; D perhaps matches TRBD1 (5 bases). The CDR3 DNA is TGTGCCAGCAGCTCGGGGGGATATAGCAATCAGCCCAAGCATTTT. Its translation: CASSSGGYSNQPKHF.